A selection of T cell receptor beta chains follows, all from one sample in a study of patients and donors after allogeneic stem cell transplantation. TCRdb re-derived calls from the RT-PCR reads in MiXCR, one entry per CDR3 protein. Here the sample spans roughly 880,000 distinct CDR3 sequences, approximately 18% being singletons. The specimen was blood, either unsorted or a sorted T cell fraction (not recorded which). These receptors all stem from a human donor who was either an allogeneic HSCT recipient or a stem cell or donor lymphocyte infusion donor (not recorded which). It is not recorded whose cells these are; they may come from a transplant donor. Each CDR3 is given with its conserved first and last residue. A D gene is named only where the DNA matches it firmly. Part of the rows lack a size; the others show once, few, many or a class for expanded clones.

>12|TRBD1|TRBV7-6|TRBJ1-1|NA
TGTGCCAGCAGCCCGGACAGGGGAGAAGCTTTCTTT
CASSPDRGEAFF
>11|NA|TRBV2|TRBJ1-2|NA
TGTGCCAGCAGGCCGGACAGCGGCTACACCTTC
CASRPDSGYTF
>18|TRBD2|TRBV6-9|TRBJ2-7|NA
TGTGCCAGCAGCCGGCAAGATACAACTAGCGGGGGAACCTACGAGCAGTACTTC
CASSRQDTTSGGTYEQYF
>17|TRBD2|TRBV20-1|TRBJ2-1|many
TGCAGTGCTAGAGGTCTAGCGGGGGGGAGCTCCTACAATGAGCAGTTCTTC
CSARGLAGGSSYNEQFF
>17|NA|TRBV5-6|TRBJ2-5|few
TGTGCCAGCAGCCTAAAATGGATTAGCCAGTTGAGGGAGACCCAGTACTTC
CASSLKWISQLRETQYF
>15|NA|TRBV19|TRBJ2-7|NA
TGTGCCAGTACCGATCCGGGGCAGGGTTACTACGAGCAGTACTTC
CASTDPGQGYYEQYF
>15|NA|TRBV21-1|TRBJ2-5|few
TGTGCCAGCAGCAAAGCGCTCGACATTCAAGAGACCCAGTACTTC
CASSKALDIQETQYF
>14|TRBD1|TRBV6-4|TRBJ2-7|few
TGTGCCAGCAGTGGCAACAGGGGGCTAAACGAGCAGTACTTC
CASSGNRGLNEQYF
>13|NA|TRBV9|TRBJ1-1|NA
TGTGCCAGCAGCGTAATAAGTTTGACTGAAGCTTTCTTT
CASSVISLTEAFF
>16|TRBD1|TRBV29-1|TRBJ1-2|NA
TGCAGCGCCAACAGCTTATCAGGGGGCTTCCTCTATGGCTACACCTTC
CSANSLSGGFLYGYTF
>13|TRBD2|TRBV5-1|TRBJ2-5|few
TGCGCCAGCAGCCGCGGGCGGGGGAAGACCCAGTACTTC
CASSRGRGKTQYF
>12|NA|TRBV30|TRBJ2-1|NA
TGTGCCTGGACCCCCTCCTACAATGAGCAGTTCTTC
CAWTPSYNEQFF
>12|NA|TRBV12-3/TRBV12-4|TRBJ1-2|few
TGTGCCAGCAGTAGAAGGTTCTATGGCTACACCTTC
CASSRRFYGYTF
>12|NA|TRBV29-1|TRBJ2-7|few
TGCAGCGTCAAGGACCCTGGATACGAGCAGTACTTC
CSVKDPGYEQYF
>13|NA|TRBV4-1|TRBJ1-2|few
TGCGCCAGCAGCCCTACAACACACTATGGCTACACCTTC
CASSPTTHYGYTF
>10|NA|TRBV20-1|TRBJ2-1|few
TGCAGTGCCTGGGGAGGTGAGCAGTTCTTC
CSAWGGEQFF
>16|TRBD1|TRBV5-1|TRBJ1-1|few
TGCGCCAGCAGCTTGGGACAGGGAAAAACGAACACTGAAGCTTTCTTT
CASSLGQGKTNTEAFF
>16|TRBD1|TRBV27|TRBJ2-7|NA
TGTGCCAGCAGTTTTCGCGGGACAGGAGTCTCCTACGAGCAGTACTTC
CASSFRGTGVSYEQYF
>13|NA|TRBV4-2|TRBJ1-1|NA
TGTGCCAGCAGCCCCGGTGAAGACTCTGAAGCTTTCTTT
CASSPGEDSEAFF
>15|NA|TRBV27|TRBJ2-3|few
TGTGCCAGCAGTCTCCAGGGTTCCGGCACAGATACGCAGTATTTT
CASSLQGSGTDTQYF
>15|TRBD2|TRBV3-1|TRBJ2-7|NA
TGTGCCAGCAGCCAAGGAGCGGGGGGCTCCCACGAGCAGTACTTC
CASSQGAGGSHEQYF
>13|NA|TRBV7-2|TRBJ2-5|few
TGTGCCAGCAGCTTAACTCTACGGGAGACCCAGTACTTC
CASSLTLRETQYF
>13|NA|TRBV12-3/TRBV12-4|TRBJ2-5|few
TGTGCCAGCAGTTTTTGGGGGACTGAGACCCAGTACTTC
CASSFWGTETQYF
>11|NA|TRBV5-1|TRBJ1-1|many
TGCGCCAGCAGGAAGGGCACTGAAGCTTTCTTT
CASRKGTEAFF
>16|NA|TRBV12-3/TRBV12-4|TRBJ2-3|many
TGTGCCAGCAGTCCAGACAGGTCCACTAGCACAGATACGCAGTATTTT
CASSPDRSTSTDTQYF
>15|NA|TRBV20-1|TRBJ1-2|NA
TGCAGTGCTAGCGACCCAGGAAAAACCAACTATGGCTACACCTTC
CSASDPGKTNYGYTF
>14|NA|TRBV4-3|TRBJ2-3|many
TGCGCCAGCAGCCAAGATTCCAAGGCAGATACGCAGTATTTT
CASSQDSKADTQYF
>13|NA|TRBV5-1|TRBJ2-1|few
TGCGCCAGCGGCGTAGGTATGTACAATGAGCAGTTCTTC
CASGVGMYNEQFF
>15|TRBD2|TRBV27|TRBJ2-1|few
TGTGCCAGCAGTTCCGGTAGGACTAGCGGGAGGAAGCAGTTCTTC
CASSSGRTSGRKQFF
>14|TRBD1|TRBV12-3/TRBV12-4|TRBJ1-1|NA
TGTGCCAGCAGTCGATGGGGACAGGGTACTGAAGCTTTCTTT
CASSRWGQGTEAFF
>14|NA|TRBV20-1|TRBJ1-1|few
TGCAGTGCCCGGGTAGCAGGATTGCGCACTGAAGCTTTCTTT
CSARVAGLRTEAFF
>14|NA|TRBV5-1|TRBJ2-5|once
TGCGCCAGCAGCCCGCAGGGGGGGATGCAGACCCAGTACTTC
CASSPQGGMQTQYF
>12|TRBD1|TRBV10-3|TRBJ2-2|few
TGTGCCATCCGGGACAGGTTCGGGGAGCTGTTTTTT
CAIRDRFGELFF
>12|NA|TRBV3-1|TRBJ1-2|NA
TGTGCCAGCAGCCAGGGGAGTATCGGCTACACCTTC
CASSQGSIGYTF
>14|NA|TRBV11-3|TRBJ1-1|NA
TGTGCCAGCAGCTACCAGTACGGTTACACTGAAGCTTTCTTT
CASSYQYGYTEAFF
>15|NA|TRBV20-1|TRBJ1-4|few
TGCAGTGCCAGTTTCGGGTCGGCAACTAATGAAAAACTGTTTTTT
CSASFGSATNEKLFF
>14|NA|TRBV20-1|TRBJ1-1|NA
TGCAGTGCTAGAGAAACCCTTGGGGGCACTGAAGCTTTCTTT
CSARETLGGTEAFF
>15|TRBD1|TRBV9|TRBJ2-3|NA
TGTGCCAGCAGCGTAGTTGGGACAGGGACAGATACGCAGTATTTT
CASSVVGTGTDTQYF
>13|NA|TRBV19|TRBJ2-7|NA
TGTGCCAGTAGGTCTCCAGATCTGTACGAGCAGTACTTC
CASRSPDLYEQYF
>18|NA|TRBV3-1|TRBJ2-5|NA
TGTGCCAGCAGCCAAGAAGTGAGGATAGCGCAAAGAGGGGAGACCCAGTACTTC
CASSQEVRIAQRGETQYF
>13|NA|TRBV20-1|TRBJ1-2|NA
TGCAGTGCTAGAGGTCACCAGAATGATGGCTACACCTTC
CSARGHQNDGYTF
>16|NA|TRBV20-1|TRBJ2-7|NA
TGCAGTGCTAGGGAGGGGTTTGCGGGCCTACCCTACGAGCAGTACTTC
CSAREGFAGLPYEQYF